The T cell receptor (beta chain) under discussion was sequenced for a study of cytomegalovirus exposure and HLA in healthy donors. Study results and limitations: An assumption of roughly uniform sequencing depth across donors underlay the presence/absence analyses. The investigators catalogued 150 or so TCR beta chains as cytomegalovirus-associated. It has been reported that TCR beta sequences accurately predicted the HLA-A and HLA-B alleles of most subjects. There were some V segments, including TRBV6-2 and TRBV6-3, excluded as indistinguishable.

The PCR contained 60 Vbeta and 13 Jbeta primers. Clones were sequenced by immunoSEQ multiplex PCR, and TCRdb holds only the in-frame ones, with some missing. The table shows about 150,000 clones, with 75% to 80% occurring only once. Comment on this clone: Antigen specificity is unknown.

Trimming removed 0 bases at V and 6 bases at J, with 14 bases between. The CDR3 extends over 15 amino acids. Germline V gene data show CDR1 as SGHDT and CDR2 as YYEEEE. The source is a woman younger than 45 in good health and CMV-seronegative. Specimen: PBMCs. This chain connects TRBV5-6 to TRBJ2-3, with a weak D call TRBD1 (5 bases). The DNA of the CDR3 is TGTGCCAGCAGCTTGGCCGCAAGGGGCAGGGATACGCAGTATTTT. Translated, it gives CASSLAARGRDTQYF.